A single sample gave rise to the 21 T cell receptor beta chains below, sequenced in a study of shared clonotypes between healthy human individuals. Profiling relied on immunoSEQ multiplex PCR, and the TCRdb table lists in-frame clones only, not all of them. Here the sample spans more than 2,000,000 clones, around 94% being singletons. Material: naive CD4+ T cells sorted from blood. Noted subset: CD45RA+ positively selected. The receptors stem from a man younger than 35 in good health.

The CDR3 region is CASSESLSYEQYF. The CDR3 bases are TGCGCCAGCAGTGAGTCGCTATCTTACGAGCAGTACTTC. This rearrangement joins TRBV10-1 to TRBJ2-5; D is unclear. The tail of the sequence fits TRBJ2-7 better, so the J call may be wrong. The CDR3 spans 13 residues. CDR1 and CDR2 (germline): WNHNN, SYGVQD (reference sequence).

The V and J genes are TRBV7-9 and TRBJ1-4; 7 bases are shared with TRBD1. V was clipped by 1 base and J by 0 bases; unmatched bases: 8. Germline values: CDR1 SEHNR, CDR2 FQNEAQ (reference sequence). This CDR3 has 18 amino acids. The CDR3, as DNA: TGTGCCAGCAGCTTAGGTCCCCACGACAGGGCAACTAATGAAAAACTGTTTTTT. It codes for CASSLGPHDRATNEKLFF.

The V call is TRBV7-9, the J call TRBJ1-4, with 7 bases aligning to TRBD1. The CDR3 loop spans 15 amino acids. The V segment lost 4 bases and the J segment 7 bases; nucleotides outside the gene matches: 9. Per the germline V gene, CDR1 is SEHNR and CDR2 is FQNEAQ (reference sequence). CDR3 in DNA: TGTGCCAGCAGCTACAGACAGGGTGAAGGTGAAAAACTGTTTTTT. Amino acid sequence: CASSYRQGEGEKLFF. Full variable domain (outside the CDR3, taken from reference TRBV7-9 and TRBJ1-4): DTGVSQNPRHKITKRGQNVTFRCDPISEHNRLYWYRQTLGQGPEFLTYFQNEAQLEKSRLLSDRFSAERPKGSFSTLEIQRTEQGDSAMYLCASSYRQGEGEKLFFGSGTQLSVL.

With regard to this clone: The same CDR3 arises from other DNA sequences in this sample as well. The V call is TRBV5-1, the J call TRBJ1-1; D not certain. V lost 1 base to trimming and J lost 3 bases, with 10 bases between them. There are 14 residues in the CDR3. Germline loops: CDR1 SGHRS, CDR2 YFSETQ. The CDR3 DNA is TGCGCCAGCAGCTTGAGACCAGGAGACACTGAAGCTTTCTTT. Translation gives CASSLRPGDTEAFF. Filled out from reference TRBV5-1 and TRBJ1-1, the complete variable domain reads KAGVTQTPRYLIKTRGQQVTLSCSPISGHRSVSWYQQTPGQGLQFLFEYFSETQRNKGNFPGRFSGRQFSNSRSEMNVSTLELGDSALYLCASSLRPGDTEAFFGQGTRLTVV.

The chain is built from TRBV5-1 and TRBJ2-1; 7 bases line up with TRBD2. The CDR3 has 16 residues. The germline gives CDR1 SGHRS, CDR2 YFSETQ. The V segment lost 4 bases and the J segment 6 bases; nucleotides outside the gene matches: 13. DNA for the CDR3: TGCGCCAGCAGCGGGAGGGGTGGGGGTTCTCCCAATGAGCAGTTCTTC. It is translated as CASSGRGGGSPNEQFF.

The J gene is TRBJ1-2, the V gene TRBV7-9, with D perhaps matching TRBD1 (5 bases). The CDR3 length is 16 residues. V shed 4 bases and J shed 2 bases, with 17 bases lying between them. CDR1 is SEHNR and CDR2 is FQNEAQ in the germline V gene (reference sequence). This chain's CDR3 is CASSSFLGGDNYGYTF. In DNA form, the CDR3 reads TGTGCCAGCAGCTCCTTCCTTGGGGGAGACAACTATGGCTACACCTTC.

The V and J genes are TRBV7-2 and TRBJ2-7, with 7 bases lining up with TRBD2. The length of the CDR3 is 14 residues. CDR1 is SGHTA and CDR2 is FQGNSA in the germline V gene. Losses at the gene ends were 5 bases for V and 3 bases for J; bases not matched to a gene: 7. CDR3 nucleotide sequence: TGTGCCAGCAGCGAAGGGAGGGGCAGCTACGAGCAGTACTTC. As protein: CASSEGRGSYEQYF. The variable domain in full, completed from reference TRBV7-2 and TRBJ2-7, reads GAGVSQSPSNKVTEKGKDVELRCDPISGHTALYWYRQSLGQGLEFLIYFQGNSAPDKSGLPSDRFSAERTGGSVSTLTIQRTQQEDSAVYLCASSEGRGSYEQYFGPGTRLTVT.

The V and J genes are TRBV6-5 and TRBJ1-1; 7 nucleotides match TRBD1. The CDR3 has 14 amino acids. The J segment lost 6 bases and the V segment lost 0 bases, leaving 4 bases of the junction unmatched. In germline, CDR1 is MNHEY, CDR2 SVGAGI. This CDR3 reads CASSYSEGASEAFF. The CDR3 nucleotides are TGTGCCAGCAGTTACTCGGAGGGGGCTTCTGAAGCTTTCTTT.

V usage is TRBV2 and J usage is TRBJ2-3; D tentatively fits TRBD1 or TRBD2 (6 bases each). Per the germline V gene, CDR1 is SNHLY and CDR2 is FYNNEI. V was clipped by 6 bases and J by 0 bases, with 16 bases between them. The CDR3 loop spans 16 amino acids. The CDR3 sequence: CASRPRVGGSTDTQYF. The DNA of the CDR3 is TGTGCCAGCAGGCCTAGGGTAGGGGGGAGCACAGATACGCAGTATTTT.

The J gene is TRBJ2-4, the V gene TRBV29-1, with D maybe TRBD1 (6 bases). Germline V lookup: CDR1 SQVTM, CDR2 ANQGSEA. V gave up 2 bases and J gave up 8 bases, with 13 bases separating them. CDR3 length equals 13 residues. CDR3 in amino acids: CSVELDRGDIQYF. For the CDR3, the DNA is TGCAGCGTTGAACTGGACAGAGGGGACATTCAGTACTTC.

This chain links TRBV21-1 with TRBJ2-2; the table gives TRBD1 as D, unverified against the DNA. TRBV21-1 is an annotated pseudogene. This CDR3 spans 11 amino acids. The CDR3 DNA sequence: TGTGCCTCTGGACAGACCGGGGAGCTGTTTTTT. Translation: CASGQTGELFF.

A note on this clone: An end of the junction does not agree with germline; a read error may underlie this. The chain couples TRBV10-1 to TRBJ2-7; a possible D gene is TRBD1 (5 bases). This CDR3 is 14 amino acids long. Germline loops: CDR1 WNHNN, CDR2 SYGVQD (reference sequence). CDR3 coding DNA: TGCGCCAGCAGCGAGTTCACAGGATCCTACGAGCAGTACTTC. This sequence encodes CASSEFTGSYEQYF.

This chain connects TRBV2 to TRBJ1-2; 9 nucleotides line up with TRBD1. The CDR3 sequence is 16 residues long. Germline lookup yields CDR1 SNHLY and CDR2 FYNNEI. V trimming: 6 bases; J trimming: 3 bases; junction bases outside the gene matches: 11. The CDR3 DNA follows: TGTGCCAGCAGGCACCCGGGACAGGGTTCCGACTATGGCTACACCTTC. The encoded protein is CASRHPGQGSDYGYTF.

CDR3: CASSSTPRGVNTEAFF. The CDR3 bases are TGCGCCAGCAGCTCCACCCCCCGAGGGGTGAACACTGAAGCTTTCTTT. V and J are TRBV5-1 and TRBJ1-1; weak D call: TRBD1 (5 bases). V was shortened by 3 bases and J by 0 bases, with 15 bases between the two germline ends. The CDR3 has 16 amino acids. The germline V gene has CDR1 SGHRS and CDR2 YFSETQ.

The J gene is TRBJ2-5, the V gene TRBV5-1; TRBD2 agrees at 7 bases. Germline trimming cut 2 bases from V and 5 bases from J; bases unmatched to any gene: 21. The CDR3 sequence is 19 residues long. The germline gives CDR1 SGHRS, CDR2 YFSETQ. The CDR3 nucleotides are TGCGCCAGCAGCTTCCGTCGAGATCAGGCCACCGTGGGGGGGGAGACCCAGTACTTC. This sequence encodes CASSFRRDQATVGGETQYF.

The V gene is TRBV25-1, the J gene TRBJ1-1; D is possibly TRBD1 (5 bases). There are 14 residues in the CDR3. Trimming shortened V by 3 bases and J by 0 bases, and 8 bases separated the two germline ends. In germline, CDR1 is MGHDK, CDR2 SYGVNS. The CDR3 nucleotides read TGTGCCAGCAGTGATCCAGGGATGAACACTGAAGCTTTCTTT. This gives the protein CASSDPGMNTEAFF.

The chain has TRBV6-5 and TRBJ1-4; no clear D gene. Per the germline V gene, CDR1 is MNHEY and CDR2 is SVGAGI. The CDR3 contains 14 residues. V was shortened by 8 bases and J by 5 bases, with 15 bases between the two germline ends. The DNA for the CDR3 is TGTGCCAGCCGAATCCGGGCGCAGAATGAAAAACTGTTTTTT. Translating it yields CASRIRAQNEKLFF.

V usage is TRBV9 and J usage is TRBJ1-3; D gene uncertain. The germline V gene encodes CDR1 SGDLS and CDR2 YYNGEE. Trimming removed 2 bases at V and 10 bases at J, with 13 bases between. The length of the CDR3 is 13 residues. CDR3 nucleotide sequence: TGTGCCAGCAGCGTTGTTACGGGATCGACCATATATTTT. Amino acids: CASSVVTGSTIYF.

This chain uses TRBV7-2 with TRBJ2-2, with D perhaps given as TRBD1 or TRBD2 (5 bases each). Between the trimmed V and J ends, which lost 1 base and 6 bases, there was a span of 9 bases. Per germline, CDR1 SGHTA and CDR2 FQGNSA. CDR3 length equals 14 residues. The CDR3 coding sequence is TGTGCCAGCAGCTTAGAGGGACGTTCCGGGGAGCTGTTTTTT. Translation gives CASSLEGRSGELFF.

This clone was counted a few times. The genes are TRBV6-6 and TRBJ1-2; the match to TRBD1 covers 8 bases. Losses at the gene ends were 6 bases for V and 4 bases for J; bases not matched to a gene: 10. This CDR3 comprises 15 residues. Germline CDR1 reads MNHNY; CDR2 reads SVGAGI (reference sequence). The CDR3 nucleotides read TGTGCCAGCAGGTTCACAGGGGGGAATAGCTATGGCTACACCTTC. Residues: CASRFTGGNSYGYTF.

The rearrangement uses TRBV11-2 and TRBJ2-1; D is possibly TRBD1 or TRBD2 (5 bases each). CDR3 length: 16 residues. The V gene lost 3 bases and the J gene lost 15 bases, with 27 bases spanning the gap. Germline V CDR1 and CDR2: SGHAT, FQNNGV. The CDR3: CASSFPGRVTSGSPFF. The CDR3 coding sequence is TGTGCCAGCAGCTTTCCGGGGCGGGTCACGTCCGGTAGTCCGTTCTTC.